This entry describes one T cell receptor (beta chain). Antigen specificity is unknown. The record originates from a study of graft-versus-host responses after intestinal transplantation. Study-wide background: For approximately three years after anti-thymocyte globulin induction, all recipients took tacrolimus and steroids. Overall study results and limits: Some patients had graft-donor T cell macrochimerism. In their allografts, the ratios of graft-versus-host to host-versus-graft T cell clones were high. In recipient marrow, GvH clones were found, and some appeared first in ileum or blood.

The V gene's germline CDR1 is SGHTA and CDR2 FQGNSA. This CDR3 is built from 15 residues. The V gene end was trimmed by 6 bases and the J gene end by 3 bases; junction bases not matched to a gene: 5. TCRdb's table, derived via immunoSEQ multiplex PCR, lists solely in-frame clones and lacks some. The sample yields just over 20,000 clones, roughly 87% seen once. This receptor was taken from a human patient who received an intestinal transplant, so some T cells may come from the graft donor. The chain uses TRBV7-2 and TRBJ2-2; TRBD1 aligns across 9 bases. Sequenced material: PBMCs, taken approximately 65 days after intestinal transplantation. CDR3 sequence: CASRLGTGYTGELFF. For the CDR3, the DNA is TGTGCCAGCAGGCTCGGGACAGGGTACACCGGGGAGCTGTTTTTT.